These 15 T cell receptor beta chains originate from one sample sequenced in a study of tumor-infiltrating lymphocytes in primary liver carcinoma. Taking roughly 20-32 mg of unsorted bulk tissue, the authors co-extracted RNA and DNA. TCR beta cDNA was prepared out of 450 to 500 ng total RNA by means of a constant-region primer. Slightly modified ARM-PCR with three nested multiplex PCR rounds yielded TCR beta libraries. With TRBV1-TRBV30 forward primers and a C-beta reverse primer, the first two PCR rounds were run for roughly 10 cycles each. Using its own MiXCR run on the multiplex PCR reads, TCRdb lists one record per CDR3 protein. This table has tens of thousands of distinct CDR3 sequences, 65% to 85% appearing once. Sequenced: liver tumor tissue from sampling region 4. Indicated subset: tumor region T4, right-lateral pole. The receptors were gathered from a woman in her twenties or thirties with primary liver carcinoma and hepatitis B virus infection.

Note on this clonotype: At one of its ends the junction is not consistent with the germline gene, which may arise from a read error. This CDR3 reads CTSFLNGEQFF. The DNA for the CDR3 is TGTACCAGCTTTCTTAATGGTGAGCAGTTCTTC. The chain uses TRBV11-2 and TRBJ2-1; no reliable D call. CDR1 SGHAT and CDR2 FQNNGV come from the germline V gene. There are 11 residues in the CDR3.

Points on this clonotype: This may be a read error: a much more frequent sequence differs by one nucleotide. This chain joins TRBV19 and TRBJ1-1, with TRBD1 matching 7 bases. The CDR3 extends over 16 amino acids. The germline V gene encodes CDR1 LNHDA and CDR2 SQIVND (reference sequence). V dropped 5 bases and J dropped 10; count of bases not matched to a gene: 19. The chain's CDR3 is CASSAKSAQGHKGAFF. The CDR3 DNA reads as TGTGCCAGTAGTGCCAAGTCTGCACAGGGGCACAAGGGAGCTTTCTTT.

Details on this clonotype: At one of its ends the junction is not consistent with the germline gene, which may arise from a read error. The rearrangement joins TRBV11-2 to TRBJ1-1; 12 bases are shared with TRBD1. CDR3 length equals 20 residues. Germline V gene sequence: CDR1 SGHAT, CDR2 FQNNGV. CDR3 coding DNA: TGTGCAAGCGGCGCTCGGGACAGGGGGCTCAAGAGGTGGAGTAACACTGAAGCTATCTTT. Amino acid sequence: CASGARDRGLKRWSNTEAIF.

A remark on this clonotype: An end of the junction does not agree with germline; a read error may underlie this. This chain joins TRBV11-3 and TRBJ2-1, with 11 positions matching TRBD2. Germline V CDR1 and CDR2: SGHNT, YENEEA. This CDR3 has 15 amino acids. As DNA, the CDR3 is TGTGCTAGCAGCCGATTAGCGGGGGGGGGGTATAAGCAGTTCTTC. Encoded protein: CASSRLAGGGYKQFF.

Concerning this clonotype: A junction end diverges from the germline sequence, so it may reflect a read error. The chain joins TRBV12-5 to TRBJ2-1, with a weak D call TRBD1 (5 bases). This CDR3 is built from 13 residues. CDR1 LGHNT and CDR2 FRNRAP come from the germline V gene. CDR3 region: CATEQVPYNEQFF. The CDR3 nucleotides read TGTGCCACGGAACAGGTCCCCTACAACGAGCAGTTCTTC.

The sample holds a few counts of this clonotype. One junction end does not reproduce the germline sequence, and a read error may be involved. V and J are TRBV7-7 and TRBJ2-5; D is unclear. The CDR3 runs 13 residues. Germline V lookup: CDR1 SSHAT, CDR2 FNYEAQ (reference sequence). This CDR3 is CASSWTKAETQYF. The CDR3 bases are TGTGCTAGCAGCTGGACGAAAGCAGAGACCCAGTACTTC.

Turning to this clonotype: An end of the junction does not agree with germline; a read error may underlie this. The chain carries TRBV4-1 and TRBJ2-4; weak D call: TRBD1 (5 bases). Germline-derived CDR1 and CDR2 are MGHRA and YSYEKL. The CDR3 covers 16 residues. In DNA form, the CDR3 reads TGCGCCAGGAGCCCAGAGAGGAATAGGGGCACGAGCAAGTGGTACTTC. This gives the protein CARSPERNRGTSKWYF.

This clonotype showed up many times. A junction end diverges from the germline sequence, so it may reflect a read error. The genes are TRBV20-1 and TRBJ1-5; D may be TRBD1 (6 bases). The CDR3 runs to 13 residues. From germline, CDR1 is DFQATT and CDR2 SNEGSKA (reference sequence). The CDR3 sequence is CSTRGTGNQPQHF. CDR3 coding DNA: TGCAGTACTAGGGGGACCGGCAATCAGCCCCAGCATTTT.

About this clonotype: Since no conserved phenylalanine or tryptophan closes the CDR3, a read error is the likely cause. It is unclear where the CDR3 begins or ends on the DNA, so no DNA is shown, and the CDR3 is as TCRdb lists it. The chain's CDR3 is CASSHDRAVTEASY. The gene calls are TRBV4-3 and TRBJ1-1; the tabulated D call, TRBD1, remains unverified against the DNA. The germline V gene encodes CDR1 LGHNA and CDR2 YSLEER. Inclusive of both ends, the CDR3 amounts to 14 amino acids.

On this clonotype: Germline and junction disagree at one end, which may indicate a read error. V gene TRBV5-1 combines with J gene TRBJ2-1; D is undetermined. The CDR3 has 16 residues. Germline V CDR1 and CDR2: SGHRS, YFSETQ. Written as DNA, the CDR3 is TGTGCCAGCAGCCCTCTGGGCATCAACTTCTACAATGAGCAGTTCTTC. Translating it yields CASSPLGINFYNEQFF.

The chain employs TRBV4-2 and TRBJ1-2; perhaps TRBD1 as D (5 bases). Trimming removed 4 bases from V and 5 bases from J, with 8 bases in between. CDR3 length: 12 residues. CDR1 and CDR2 from the germline V gene are LGHNA and YNFKEQ. In DNA, the CDR3 is TGTGCCAGCAGCCCTAGACAGTATGGCTACACCTTC. This translates into CASSPRQYGYTF.

In regard to this clonotype: One end of the junction does not line up with germline, which may come from a read error. This chain uses TRBV28 with TRBJ2-7; D is unclear. In germline, CDR1 is MDHEN, CDR2 SYDVKM. The length of the CDR3 is 12 residues. The CDR3 region is CASSDSLYEQYF. CDR3 DNA: TGTGCCAGCAGCGACTCATTATACGAACAGTACTTC.

To note about this clonotype: One junction end does not reproduce the germline sequence, and a read error may be involved. The V call is TRBV4-1, the J call TRBJ2-1, with D hard to call. The germline CDR1 and CDR2 sequences are MGHRA and YSYEKL. CDR3 length: 18 amino acids. Written as DNA, the CDR3 is TGCGCCAGCAGACAAGAATGGATCCCCCAGAACTCCTACAATGAGCAGTTCTTC. It specifies CASRQEWIPQNSYNEQFF.

With regard to this clonotype: The final CDR3 position lacks the conserved phenylalanine or tryptophan, pointing to a likely read error. No DNA is shown, since the ends of the CDR3 on it are uncertain; the CDR3 is the one TCRdb lists. The V call is TRBV6-5, the J call TRBJ2-5; no DNA check was done on the table's D call, TRBD1. 13 amino acids form the CDR3, both terminal residues included. Per germline, CDR1 MNHEY and CDR2 SVGAGI. This chain's CDR3 is CASSTDKGLTQYY.

The genes are TRBV11-1 and TRBJ2-2; a possible D gene is TRBD2 (7 bases). Germline V gene lookup returns CDR1 SGHAT and CDR2 FQDESV (reference sequence). V shed 10 bases and J shed 6 bases, with 24 bases lying between them. This CDR3 comprises 16 residues. The CDR3 reads CATNRVMAGVSGELFF. CDR3 DNA sequence: TGTGCCACTAACAGGGTTATGGCGGGAGTATCCGGGGAGCTGTTTTTT.